One and the same sample provided the 16 T cell receptor beta chains below, sequenced in a study of chemoradiotherapy in HPV16-positive cancers. Assay: immunoSEQ multiplex PCR; the TCRdb copy retains only in-frame clones and omits some. The repertoire consists of thousands of clones, with 88% occurring once and the leading ten covering 2.5% to 3.5%. Material: tumor tissue, obtained from a patient who underwent chemoradiotherapy. These receptors all stem from a human donor with HPV-associated anogenital cancer.

The chain is built from TRBV30 and TRBJ2-1; D unresolved. The length of the CDR3 is 11 residues. V gave up 0 bases and J gave up 7 bases, with 4 bases separating them. Per the germline V gene, CDR1 is GTSNPN and CDR2 is SVGIG (reference sequence). CDR3 nucleotides: TGTGCCTGGAGTGTAGAGAATGAGCAGTTCTTC. Residues: CAWSVENEQFF. Together with reference TRBV30 and TRBJ2-1, the CDR3 gives the full variable domain: SQTIHQWPATLVQPVGSPLSLECTVEGTSNPNLYWYRQAAGRGLQLLFYSVGIGQISSEVPQNLSASRPQDRQFILSSKKLLLSDSGFYLCAWSVENEQFFGPGTRLTVL.

The chain is built from TRBV7-9 and TRBJ1-1; D unclear. The CDR3 loop spans 11 amino acids. Germline V gives CDR1 SEHNR, CDR2 FQNEAQ (reference sequence). The V end lost 5 bases, the J end lost 2 bases, and 3 bases lay between the germline ends. CDR3 bases: TGTGCCAGCAGCCAAAACACTGAAGCTTTCTTT. Residues: CASSQNTEAFF.

This chain joins TRBV7-4 and TRBJ2-5; either TRBD1 or TRBD2 may fit D (5 bases each). Germline-derived CDR1 and CDR2 are SGHVT and SQSDAQ. The ends were cut back, 3 bases at V and 3 bases at J, with 8 bases in the middle. The CDR3 has 13 residues. The CDR3 DNA follows: TGTGCCAGCAGCTTGCGAGGGGAAGAGACCCAGTACTTC. Its protein is CASSLRGEETQYF.

The CDR3: CASSPVLRTDTQYF. CDR3 bases: TGTGCCAGCTCACCAGTGCTGCGCACAGATACGCAGTATTTT. This rearrangement joins TRBV18 to TRBJ2-3; D unclear. Between the trimmed V and J ends, which lost 2 bases and 1 base, there was a span of 7 bases. The CDR3 length is 14 residues. CDR1 KGHSH and CDR2 LQKENI come from the germline V gene.

This clone was detected only a few times. The chain is built from TRBV7-2 and TRBJ1-1; a weak D match, TRBD1 (5 bases). The V end lost 9 bases, the J end lost 7 bases, and 18 bases lay between the germline ends. Germline-derived CDR1 and CDR2 are SGHTA and FQGNSA. The CDR3 consists of 13 residues. Here the CDR3 reads CASSRIEGNEAFF. The CDR3 DNA reads TGTGCCAGTAGCCGAATTGAGGGGAATGAAGCTTTCTTT.

The chain has TRBV4-2 and TRBJ1-2; D remains ambiguous. The germline gives CDR1 LGHNA, CDR2 YNFKEQ. This CDR3 is built from 12 residues. V was trimmed by 5 bases and J by 2 bases, leaving 6 bases between them. The CDR3 region is CASSVRNYGYTF. In DNA form, the CDR3 reads TGTGCCAGCAGCGTCAGGAACTATGGCTACACCTTC.

This clone has only one observation. The chain recombines TRBV21-1 with TRBJ2-7; the table assigns TRBD1, which was not confirmed against the DNA. TRBV21-1 is an annotated pseudogene. The CDR3 extends over 18 amino acids. For the CDR3, the DNA is TGTGCCAGCAGTAGATATCCGCTCGACAGGTTATTCTCCTACGAGCAGTACGTC. As protein: CASSRYPLDRLFSYEQYV.

V gene TRBV4-1 combines with J gene TRBJ2-5, with D perhaps given as TRBD1 or TRBD2 (5 bases each). Per the germline V gene, CDR1 is MGHRA and CDR2 is YSYEKL. This CDR3 contains 15 residues. Trimming cost V 4 bases and J 2 bases, with 14 bases left between them. The CDR3 region has the DNA TGCGCCAGCAGCCTCCTCGGGGCGAGACAAGAGACCCAGTACTTC. It codes for CASSLLGARQETQYF.

This rearrangement joins TRBV21-1 to TRBJ2-7; the table names TRBD2, a call not compared with the DNA. TRBV21-1 is a pseudogene. CDR3 length: 12 residues. The CDR3 protein is CASSPKLAGDYV. CDR3 DNA sequence: TGTGCCAGCAGCCCCAAACTAGCGGGAGATTACGTC.

In the case of this clone: Other DNA sequences in this sample translate to the same CDR3. The rearrangement links TRBV5-1 to TRBJ2-1, with 14 bases that match TRBD2. CDR1 and CDR2 (germline): SGHRS, YFSETQ. The CDR3 has 15 amino acids. V lost 3 bases and J lost 5; bases outside the gene matches: 1. CDR3 loop: CASSSGLAGDNEQFF. The CDR3 DNA is TGCGCCAGCAGCTCGGGACTAGCGGGAGACAATGAGCAGTTCTTC.

This clone has only one observation. V and J are TRBV5-1 and TRBJ2-3; 8 nucleotides align to TRBD2. The ends lost 2 bases at V and 2 bases at J; junction bases unmatched: 4. Germline loops: CDR1 SGHRS, CDR2 YFSETQ. This CDR3 contains 15 residues. For the CDR3, the DNA is TGCGCCAGCAGCTTCAGCGGGGGAACCACAGATACGCAGTATTTT. Translated: CASSFSGGTTDTQYF.

V and J are TRBV11-1 and TRBJ2-1; no firm D call. This CDR3 has 14 residues. CDR1 is SGHAT and CDR2 is FQDESV in the germline V gene (reference sequence). Trimming stripped 4 bases from V and 9 bases from J, with 16 bases between. As DNA, the CDR3 is TGTGCCAGCAGCTCCTTTTGGGTTGGGGTTGAGCAGTTCTTC. It is translated as CASSSFWVGVEQFF.

The V gene is TRBV29-1, the J gene TRBJ2-2; 11 bases fit TRBD2. CDR3 size: 16 residues. CDR1 is SQVTM and CDR2 is ANQGSEA in the germline V gene. V dropped 7 bases and J dropped 1; count of bases not matched to a gene: 8. The CDR3 sequence: CSATMGTSGNTGELFF. As DNA, the CDR3 is TGCAGCGCCACTATGGGGACTAGCGGGAACACCGGGGAGCTGTTTTTT.

The V gene is TRBV7-9, the J gene TRBJ1-1; D might be TRBD1 (5 bases). The CDR3 runs to 14 residues. Germline CDR1 SEHNR, CDR2 FQNEAQ (reference sequence). V dropped 4 bases and J dropped 4 bases, with 13 bases sitting between them. As DNA, the CDR3 is TGTGCCAGCAGCTCCCGGGACCTCGGCACTGAAGCTTTCTTT. This encodes CASSSRDLGTEAFF.

J is TRBJ2-5 and V is TRBV19, with 10 bases matching TRBD1. The CDR3 loop spans 16 amino acids. V lost 4 bases and J lost 1; bases outside the gene matches: 6. Looked up from germline, CDR1 is LNHDA and CDR2 is SQIVND (reference sequence). CDR3: CASSTRDRGIQETQYF. CDR3 nucleotide sequence: TGTGCCAGTAGTACCCGGGACAGGGGAATCCAAGAGACCCAGTACTTC.

V usage is TRBV18 and J usage is TRBJ1-3; a weak D match, TRBD1 (6 bases). This CDR3 is built from 13 residues. Germline V gene lookup returns CDR1 KGHSH and CDR2 LQKENI. Trimming pared 4 bases from V and 4 bases from J, leaving 8 bases between. Here the CDR3 reads CASSQDRGNTIYF. The DNA of the CDR3 is TGTGCCAGCTCACAAGACAGGGGAAACACCATATATTTT.